This TCR beta chain emerged from a study of blood T cell repertoires in COVID-19. Turning to the study itself: Collection of acute and convalescent COVID-19 samples took place in the United States, Italy and Spain.

CDR1 SGHRS and CDR2 YFSETQ come from the germline V gene. Trimming at V came to 2 bases and at J to 2 bases, leaving 5 bases not matched to a gene. The CDR3 extends over 15 amino acids. Authors' processing steps: It was from reference gene primer amplification that nucleated cell counts were estimated. Sequencing was performed with immunoSEQ multiplex PCR; in TCRdb, only in-frame clones are kept and a portion is missing. V, J and clone size are taken as reported in that table, and D and trimming were inferred from the DNA itself. The sample consists of over 250,000 clones, 80% to 90% of them appearing once. Recovery among Cohort 3 donors was established by two negative PCRs, clearance, or symptom resolution.

Sample: PBMCs or T cells enriched from blood (not recorded which). The chain links TRBV5-1 to TRBJ1-2; 8 bases line up with TRBD1. The source is a woman aged 25 to 39 who had recovered from COVID-19. CDR3 region: CASSFGQGGNYGYTF. CDR3 DNA sequence: TGCGCCAGCAGCTTCGGACAGGGAGGGAACTATGGCTACACCTTC.